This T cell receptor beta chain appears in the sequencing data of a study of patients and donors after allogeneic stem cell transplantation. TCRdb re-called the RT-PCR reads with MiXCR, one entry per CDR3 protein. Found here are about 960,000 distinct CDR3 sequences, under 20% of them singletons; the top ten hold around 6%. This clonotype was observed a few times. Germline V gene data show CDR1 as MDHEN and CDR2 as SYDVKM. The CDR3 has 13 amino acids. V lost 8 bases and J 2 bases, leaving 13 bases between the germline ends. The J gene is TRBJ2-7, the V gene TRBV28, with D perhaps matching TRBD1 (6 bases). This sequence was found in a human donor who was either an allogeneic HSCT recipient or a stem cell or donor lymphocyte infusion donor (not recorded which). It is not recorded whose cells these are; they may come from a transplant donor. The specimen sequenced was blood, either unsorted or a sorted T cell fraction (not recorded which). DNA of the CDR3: TGTGCCAGCCGTCGGGACACACCCTACGAGCAGTACTTC. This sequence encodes CASRRDTPYEQYF. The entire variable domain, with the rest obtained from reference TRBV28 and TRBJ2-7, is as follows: DVKVTQSSRYLVKRTGEKVFLECVQDMDHENMFWYRQDPGLGLRLIYFSYDVKMKEKGDIPEGYSVSREKKERFSLILESASTNQTSMYLCASRRDTPYEQYFGPGTRLTVT.